The 22 T cell receptor beta chains below all came from one sample that was sequenced in a study of a mutant IDH1 vaccine in newly diagnosed glioma. Time point noted: week 47, end of study. Topical imiquimod was applied with each vaccine dose, which held 300 ug of mutant IDH1 20-mer peptide. These receptors have no known antigen. Data came from immunoSEQ multiplex PCR; TCRdb stores just in-frame clones and leaves some out. The repertoire holds 90,000 to 100,000 clones, with nearly 90% as singletons. Sequencing was performed on PBMCs, taken from a glioma patient whose treatment included an IDH1 peptide vaccine. These receptors were collected from a woman in her fifties or sixties with glioma.

This chain joins TRBV9 and TRBJ2-1; 8 bases are shared with TRBD1. Trimming took 4 bases from V and 4 from J; bases not matched to a gene: 7. Germline V gene lookup returns CDR1 SGDLS and CDR2 YYNGEE. This CDR3 is built from 15 residues. The CDR3 protein is CASSPRGQGYNEQFF. The CDR3 DNA sequence: TGTGCCAGCAGCCCTCGAGGACAGGGTTACAATGAGCAGTTCTTC.

This clone was found a few times. The CDR3 DNA follows: TGTGCCACCAGCAGAGATGGGACAGGTCAGCCCCAGCATTTT. Its translation is CATSRDGTGQPQHF. V gene TRBV15 combines with J gene TRBJ1-5; TRBD1 aligns across 8 bases. The germline V gene has CDR1 LNHNV and CDR2 YYDKDF (reference sequence). The CDR3 consists of 14 residues. J lost 6 bases, V lost 0 bases, and 1 base had no gene match.

This clone has a single count. The chain carries TRBV4-1 and TRBJ1-1; D remains unclear. V was cut by 3 bases and J by 3 bases, with 14 bases left in between. The CDR3 contains 15 residues. Germline V CDR1 and CDR2: MGHRA, YSYEKL. The chain's CDR3 is CASSQSAGAYTEAFF. The CDR3 DNA reads TGCGCCAGCAGCCAGAGTGCGGGTGCGTACACTGAAGCTTTCTTT.

The chain uses TRBV4-2 and TRBJ2-7; 15 bases align to TRBD2. Losses at the gene ends were 6 bases for V and 3 bases for J; bases not matched to a gene: 18. This CDR3 contains 20 residues. The germline gives CDR1 LGHNA, CDR2 YNFKEQ. CDR3 nucleotides: TGTGCCAGCAGTTACACAACAATCGGACCGGGACTAGCGGGAGGCTACGAGCAGTACTTC. Its protein product is CASSYTTIGPGLAGGYEQYF.

The chain has TRBV5-1 and TRBJ2-3; D is tentatively TRBD1 or TRBD2 (5 bases each). Germline-derived CDR1 and CDR2 are SGHRS and YFSETQ. This CDR3 comprises 15 residues. Trimming left V 0 bases short and J 0 bases short, with 8 bases between. The CDR3 DNA sequence: TGCGCCAGCAGCTTGGGGGGCGGGAGCACAGATACGCAGTATTTT. As protein: CASSLGGGSTDTQYF.

The chain links TRBV4-1 to TRBJ1-5; D ambiguous. The germline CDR1 and CDR2 sequences are MGHRA and YSYEKL. Trimming removed 2 bases at V and 5 bases at J, with 13 bases between. This CDR3 comprises 15 residues. This CDR3 is CASSQTLPVDQPQHF. The CDR3 nucleotides are TGCGCCAGCAGCCAAACCCTCCCGGTGGATCAGCCCCAGCATTTT.

This chain connects TRBV6-5 to TRBJ2-7; tentative D call: TRBD2 (6 bases). The CDR3 runs 13 residues. Trimming took off 6 bases at V and 1 base at J, with 10 bases between the two ends. Germline lookup yields CDR1 MNHEY and CDR2 SVGAGI. Written as DNA, the CDR3 is TGTGCCAGCAGGAGGGACTTTTCCTACGAGCAGTACTTC. Translated, it gives CASRRDFSYEQYF.

This chain links TRBV11-2 with TRBJ2-1; unclear D gene. V lost 5 bases, J lost 5 bases, and 16 bases lay in between. This CDR3 comprises 15 residues. The germline V gene has CDR1 SGHAT and CDR2 FQNNGV. The CDR3 reads CASSPVVITDNEQFF. In DNA, the CDR3 is TGTGCCAGCAGCCCGGTGGTGATAACAGACAATGAGCAGTTCTTC.

The V and J genes are TRBV5-1 and TRBJ1-3; 8 nucleotides line up with TRBD1. The V gene end was trimmed by 4 bases and the J gene end by 8 bases; junction bases not matched to a gene: 8. CDR3 length: 14 residues. Germline V gene sequence: CDR1 SGHRS, CDR2 YFSETQ. This CDR3 is CASSPRTGWDTIYF. Here the CDR3 DNA reads TGCGCCAGCAGCCCCAGGACAGGGTGGGACACCATATATTTT.

This chain joins TRBV11-3 and TRBJ2-2, with D tentatively TRBD1 or TRBD2 (6 bases each). Germline CDR1 is SGHNT and CDR2 is YENEEA. This CDR3 is 15 amino acids long. With 5 bases removed from V and 4 bases from J, the gap between germline ends came to 14 bases. CDR3: CASSPRGLGTGELFF. The CDR3 bases are TGTGCCAGCAGCCCCCGGGGGCTCGGCACCGGGGAGCTGTTTTTT.

The rearrangement joins TRBV2 to TRBJ1-4; D possibly corresponds to TRBD1 (6 bases). This CDR3 spans 15 amino acids. Trimming removed 4 bases at V and 5 bases at J, with 14 bases between. The germline CDR1 and CDR2 sequences are SNHLY and FYNNEI. The CDR3 DNA sequence: TGTGCCAGCAGTGCTTACGACAGGCCGAATGAAAAACTGTTTTTT. Amino acid sequence: CASSAYDRPNEKLFF.

The rearrangement links TRBV7-9 to TRBJ2-7; 7 bases fit TRBD1. The CDR3 has 16 amino acids. Germline CDR1 reads SEHNR; CDR2 reads FQNEAQ (reference sequence). V gave up 5 bases and J gave up 3 bases; unmatched junction bases: 13. CDR3 sequence (DNA): TGTGCCAGCAGCCCTCCGGCAGGGGGTGGTGTCTACGAGCAGTACTTC. It is translated as CASSPPAGGGVYEQYF.

This clone was detected once. V gene TRBV6-5 combines with J gene TRBJ2-5, with D possibly TRBD2 on 6 matching bases. The J call is uncertain, as TRBJ2-7 better fits the DNA end. CDR1 and CDR2 from the germline V gene are MNHEY and SVGAGI. CDR3 length equals 14 residues. The DNA for the CDR3 is TGTGCCAGCAGTTACGTAGGAGGGACCTACGAGCAGTACTTC. Residues: CASSYVGGTYEQYF.

This chain uses TRBV14 with TRBJ2-1, with D unclear. This CDR3 is built from 19 residues. Germline V lookup: CDR1 SGHDN, CDR2 FVKESK. Trimming left V 0 bases short and J 0 bases short, with 18 bases between. CDR3 in amino acids: CASSQEYPTRPSSYNEQFF. In DNA form, the CDR3 reads TGTGCCAGCAGCCAAGAATATCCGACGCGCCCAAGCTCCTACAATGAGCAGTTCTTC.

V is TRBV21-1 and J is TRBJ2-7; whether TRBD2, the table's D call, matches the DNA was not checked. TRBV21-1 is given as a pseudogene. This CDR3 is 16 amino acids long. The CDR3 nucleotides read TGTGCCAGCAGCAAAGCGGGTAGCGGACCTATCTACGAGCAGTACTTC. Its translation is CASSKAGSGPIYEQYF.

The V gene is TRBV11-2, the J gene TRBJ1-4; D not resolved. The CDR3 is 14 amino acids. The germline V gene has CDR1 SGHAT and CDR2 FQNNGV. The V end was cut by 1 base, the J end by 8 bases, with 11 bases between. CDR3 bases: TGTGCCAGCAGCTTAGGTAGGGTCGGCGAAAAACTGTTTTTT. Amino acids: CASSLGRVGEKLFF.

On this clone itself: The identical CDR3 is also encoded by other nucleotide sequences in the sample. This rearrangement joins TRBV6-5 to TRBJ2-7, with D unresolved. This CDR3 is 11 amino acids long. The germline CDR1 and CDR2 sequences are MNHEY and SVGAGI. The V end lost 6 bases, the J end lost 0 bases, and 3 bases lay between the germline ends. The chain's CDR3 is CASRNSYEQYF. The DNA for the CDR3 is TGTGCCAGCAGGAACTCCTACGAGCAGTACTTC.

J is TRBJ2-7 and V is TRBV18; the D gene is possibly TRBD2 (5 bases). The CDR3 has 14 amino acids. Trimming took 3 bases from V and 4 from J, leaving 13 bases between them. Germline-derived CDR1 and CDR2 are KGHSH and LQKENI. The CDR3 sequence is CASSPGPGSYEQYF. The CDR3 DNA follows: TGTGCCAGCTCACCCGGACCGGGGTCTTACGAGCAGTACTTC.

The chain joins TRBV28 to TRBJ1-3, with D uncertain. Germline-derived CDR1 and CDR2 are MDHEN and SYDVKM. The CDR3 has 16 amino acids. V lost 6 bases and J lost 0, with 15 bases in between. As DNA, the CDR3 is TGTGCCAGCAGCCCCCCGGGCGGGGTCTCTGGAAACACCATATATTTT. Translating gives CASSPPGGVSGNTIYF.

This chain links TRBV7-3 with TRBJ2-7, with 8 bases matching TRBD1. The germline CDR1 and CDR2 sequences are SGHTA and FQGTGA. The V gene end was trimmed by 5 bases and the J gene end by 9 bases; junction bases not matched to a gene: 9. The CDR3 runs to 13 residues. The CDR3 sequence: CASSPPGQVRQYF. In DNA form, the CDR3 reads TGTGCCAGCAGCCCCCCGGGACAGGTGAGGCAGTACTTC.

The V and J genes are TRBV5-8 and TRBJ2-7, with 12 bases that match TRBD2. Germline V lookup: CDR1 SGHTS, CDR2 YDEGEE. The CDR3 runs to 15 residues. Trimming removed 3 bases from V and 2 bases from J; junction bases left unmatched: 3. Here the CDR3 DNA reads TGTGCCAGCAGCTCCCGACTAGCGGGAGCCTACGAGCAGTACTTC. Translated: CASSSRLAGAYEQYF. Together with reference TRBV5-8 and TRBJ2-7, the CDR3 gives the full variable domain: EAGVTQSPTHLIKTRGQQATLRCSPISGHTSVYWYQQALGLGLQFLLWYDEGEERNRGNFPPRFSGRQFPNYSSELNVNALELEDSALYLCASSSRLAGAYEQYFGPGTRLTVT.

This chain uses TRBV29-1 with TRBJ1-5, with D maybe TRBD1 (5 bases). The germline CDR1 and CDR2 sequences are SQVTM and ANQGSEA. This CDR3 has 12 residues. V was shortened by 4 bases and J by 7 bases, with 11 bases between the two germline ends. CDR3 in DNA: TGCAGCGTTGTTGTGGGGGGGCAGCCCCAGCATTTT. This gives the protein CSVVVGGQPQHF.